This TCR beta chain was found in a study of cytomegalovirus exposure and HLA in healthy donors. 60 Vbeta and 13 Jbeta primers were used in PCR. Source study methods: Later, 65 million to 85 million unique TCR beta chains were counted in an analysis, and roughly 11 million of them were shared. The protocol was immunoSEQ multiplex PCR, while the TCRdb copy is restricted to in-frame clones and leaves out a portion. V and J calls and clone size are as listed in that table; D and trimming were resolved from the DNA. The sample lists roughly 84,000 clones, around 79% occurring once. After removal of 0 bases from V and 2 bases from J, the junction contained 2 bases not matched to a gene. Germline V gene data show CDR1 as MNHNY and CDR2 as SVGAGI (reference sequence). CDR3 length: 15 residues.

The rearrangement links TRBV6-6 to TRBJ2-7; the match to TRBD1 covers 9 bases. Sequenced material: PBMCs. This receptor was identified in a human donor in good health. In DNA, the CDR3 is TGTGCCAGCAGTTACTCCGGGACAGGGACCTACGAGCAGTACTTC. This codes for CASSYSGTGTYEQYF.